This record concerns one T cell receptor beta chain sequence. The antigen is not known. This PCR relied on a set of 60 Vbeta primers and 13 Jbeta primers. TCRdb's copy holds only in-frame clones and misses some; the assay was immunoSEQ multiplex PCR. The sample carries about 110,000 clones, roughly 82% recorded once. The sample belongs to a study of cytomegalovirus exposure and HLA in healthy donors. Broader study findings: In a later analysis, DRB1 alleles had the most associated TCRs; HLA-C alleles the fewest. A missense variant in DCLRE1C was later tied to TCR beta V- and J-gene trimming. Association with HLA alleles at 0.05 false discovery rate was found for 16,951 TCR beta sequences in a later analysis.

The germline V and J ends were trimmed by 0 bases and 3 bases, with 16 bases remaining between them. Germline values: CDR1 SGHDT, CDR2 YYEEEE. This CDR3 has 17 residues. The source of this sequence is a man aged 50 to 60 in good health and CMV-seronegative. V usage is TRBV5-6 and J usage is TRBJ2-1; D might be TRBD2 (5 bases). The sample consisted of PBMCs. The CDR3 region has the DNA TGTGCCAGCAGCTTGGCCGGGTCGGGGTTAGTCTACAATGAGCAGTTCTTC. It translates to CASSLAGSGLVYNEQFF. The full variable domain, with the rest looked up from reference TRBV5-6 and TRBJ2-1, is DAGVTQSPTHLIKTRGQQVTLRCSPKSGHDTVSWYQQALGQGPQFIFQYYEEEERQRGNFPDRFSGHQFPNYSSELNVNALLLGDSALYLCASSLAGSGLVYNEQFFGPGTRLTVL.